This T cell receptor (beta chain) was identified in a study of blood T cell repertoires in COVID-19. For the study at large: PBMCs, B-cell-depleted T cells, or T cells were the source of the cDNA or gDNA that made up the material.

Here immunoSEQ multiplex PCR was the method, and the copy in TCRdb shows in-frame clones only, minus some. In the table there are fewer than 200,000 clones, roughly 84% of which are singletons. The CDR3 sequence is 15 residues long. Germline V CDR1 and CDR2: LNHDA, SQIVND (reference sequence). V lost 5 bases, J lost 1 base, and 11 bases lay in between. V and J are TRBV19 and TRBJ2-2; TRBD1 is a possible D gene (6 bases). This receptor was taken from a man between 65 and 80 years old with active or convalescent COVID-19. The sequenced sample consisted of peripheral blood. CDR3 nucleotide sequence: TGTGCCAGTAGTTCCGACAGGAGGAACACCGGGGAGCTGTTTTTT. As protein: CASSSDRRNTGELFF.